This T cell receptor (beta chain) was found in a study of breast tumors, draining lymph nodes, adjacent tissues. Study-level findings and limits: Tumors had less TCR diversity than lymph nodes, more than nontumor tissue.

TCRdb used MiXCR to reprocess the multiplex PCR reads, holding one entry per CDR3 protein. The data show about 12,000 distinct CDR3 sequences, roughly 70% seen once. The table lists this clonotype with many counts. Its target is unknown. Per germline, CDR1 MNHEY and CDR2 SVGAGI. The V gene lost 4 bases and the J gene lost 5 bases, with 15 bases spanning the gap. The CDR3 spans 15 residues. The sequence was collected from a female donor with breast cancer. Some clones in this sample may be carry-over from other donors' samples. Material: tumor-adjacent breast tissue. The J gene is TRBJ1-5, the V gene TRBV6-5; a weak D match, TRBD1 (5 bases). CDR3 loop: CASSFRVGSDQPQHF. In DNA, the CDR3 is TGTGCCAGCAGTTTCAGGGTGGGAAGCGATCAGCCCCAGCATTTT.